The subject of this entry is one T cell receptor (beta chain). This sample includes further DNA sequences coding for the same CDR3. Some clones are missing from TCRdb's copy, which holds only in-frame ones; the method was immunoSEQ multiplex PCR. The sample includes around 290,000 clones, about 89% seen only once; the top ten take approximately 1.5%. These data come from a study of blood T cell repertoires in COVID-19. V shed 1 base and J 3 bases; nucleotides not matched to a gene: 4. The CDR3 loop spans 15 amino acids. Looked up from germline, CDR1 is LGHNA and CDR2 is YNFKEQ. The TCR was taken from a woman aged 40 to 50 who had recovered from COVID-19. The chain is built from TRBV4-2 and TRBJ1-1; 8 bases fit TRBD1. The source material was PBMCs or T cells enriched from blood (not recorded which). The CDR3 DNA sequence: TGTGCCAGCAGCCAAGGACAGGGGAGGGACACTGAAGCTTTCTTT. Amino acid sequence: CASSQGQGRDTEAFF.